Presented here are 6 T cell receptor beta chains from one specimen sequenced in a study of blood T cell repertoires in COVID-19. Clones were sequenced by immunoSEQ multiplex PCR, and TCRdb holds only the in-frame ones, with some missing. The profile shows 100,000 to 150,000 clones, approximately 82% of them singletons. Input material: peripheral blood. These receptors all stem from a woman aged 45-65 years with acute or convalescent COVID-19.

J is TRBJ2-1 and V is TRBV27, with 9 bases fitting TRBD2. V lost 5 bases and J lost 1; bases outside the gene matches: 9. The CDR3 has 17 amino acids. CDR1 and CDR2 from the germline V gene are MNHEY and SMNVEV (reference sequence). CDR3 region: CASSRAGGANSYNEQFF. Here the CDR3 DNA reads TGTGCCAGCAGTAGGGCGGGGGGGGCGAATTCCTACAATGAGCAGTTCTTC.

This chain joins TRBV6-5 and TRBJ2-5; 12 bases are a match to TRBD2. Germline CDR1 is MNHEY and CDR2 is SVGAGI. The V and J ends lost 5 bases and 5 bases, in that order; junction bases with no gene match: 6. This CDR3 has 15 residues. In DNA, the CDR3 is TGTGCCAGCAGTAAGACTAGCGGGGGAGGCGAGACCCAGTACTTC. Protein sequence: CASSKTSGGGETQYF.

CDR3 sequence: CATSGSRDRGSRDSYEQYF. For the CDR3, the DNA is TGTGCCACCAGTGGCAGTCGGGACAGGGGCTCTCGGGACTCCTACGAGCAGTACTTC. This chain uses TRBV24-1 with TRBJ2-7; 10 nucleotides line up with TRBD1. This CDR3 has 19 residues. Trimming at V came to 5 bases and at J to 0 bases, leaving 15 bases not matched to a gene. Germline loops: CDR1 KGHDR, CDR2 SFDVKD.

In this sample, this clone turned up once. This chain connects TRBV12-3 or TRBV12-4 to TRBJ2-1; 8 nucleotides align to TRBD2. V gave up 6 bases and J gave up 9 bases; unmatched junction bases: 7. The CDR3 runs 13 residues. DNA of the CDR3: TGTGCCAGCAGACAGGGACTAGTACGTGAGCAGTTCTTC. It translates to CASRQGLVREQFF.

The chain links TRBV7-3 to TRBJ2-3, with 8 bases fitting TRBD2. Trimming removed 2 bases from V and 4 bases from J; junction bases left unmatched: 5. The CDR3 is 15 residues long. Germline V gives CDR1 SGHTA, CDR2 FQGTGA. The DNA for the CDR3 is TGTGCCAGCAGCTTATTCGGGGGGGAATCAGATACGCAGTATTTT. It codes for CASSLFGGESDTQYF.

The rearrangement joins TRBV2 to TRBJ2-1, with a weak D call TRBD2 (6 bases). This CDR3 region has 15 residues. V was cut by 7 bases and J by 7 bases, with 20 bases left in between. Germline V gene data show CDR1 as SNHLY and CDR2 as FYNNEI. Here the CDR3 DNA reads TGTGCCAGCAATCGGGGGACCCTTGGAAGGAATGAGCAGTTCTTC. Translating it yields CASNRGTLGRNEQFF.